The 26 T cell receptor beta chains below were found in one sample sequenced in a study of CD8+CD57+ T cells in acquired aplastic anemia. Genomic DNA was employed as the template in profiling TCR beta VDJ and CDR3. TCRdb reprocessed the reads with MiXCR, giving one entry per CDR3 protein. The table has some 240,000 distinct CDR3 sequences, around 32% seen once. The sample consisted of sorted CD4+, CD8+, or CD8+CD57+ T cells (not recorded which) from PBMCs. The source is a human donor in good health, serving as a control.

This clonotype was detected a few times. This chain links TRBV19 with TRBJ2-1; 7 bases line up with TRBD1. V gave up 3 bases and J gave up 3 bases; unmatched junction bases: 5. Germline-derived CDR1 and CDR2 are LNHDA and SQIVND (reference sequence). The CDR3 spans 15 residues. The DNA of the CDR3 is TGTGCCAGTAGTATTACAGGGGAAAGCTACAATGAGCAGTTCTTC. Translating gives CASSITGESYNEQFF.

This chain joins TRBV5-4 and TRBJ1-2, with 12 bases matching TRBD1. The CDR3 extends over 15 amino acids. In germline, CDR1 is SGHNT, CDR2 YYREEE (reference sequence). V shed 9 bases, J shed 4 bases, and the junction held 10 bases outside the gene matches. The CDR3 region is CAIDRDRGPTYGYTF. The CDR3 coding sequence is TGTGCCATCGACCGGGACAGGGGGCCCACCTATGGCTACACCTTC.

In this sample, this clonotype turned up many times. The CDR3 protein is CSARDNGHSSYNEQFF. DNA of the CDR3: TGCAGTGCTAGAGATAACGGGCACAGCTCCTACAATGAGCAGTTCTTC. The chain uses TRBV20-1 and TRBJ2-1; D is unresolved. From germline, CDR1 is DFQATT and CDR2 SNEGSKA (reference sequence). This CDR3 spans 16 amino acids. The V gene lost 0 bases and the J gene lost 0 bases, with 12 bases spanning the gap.

This clonotype was counted only a few times. One end of the junction varies from germline; a read error may be responsible. The chain employs TRBV5-1 and TRBJ1-1, with TRBD1 matching over 8 bases. Germline V lookup: CDR1 SGHRS, CDR2 YFSETQ. CDR3 length: 12 amino acids. The CDR3 here is CASSRGHTEAFF. The CDR3 DNA reads as TGTGCCAGCAGCAGGGGGCACACTGAAGCTTTCTTT.

Remarks on this clonotype: This may come from a read error, since a much larger clone is one base off. The CDR3 end shows no conserved phenylalanine or tryptophan, and so a read error is likely. The chain joins TRBV20-1 to TRBJ1-2; TRBD1 agrees at 8 bases. CDR3 length: 13 amino acids. Germline loops: CDR1 DFQATT, CDR2 SNEGSKA (reference sequence). V lost 4 bases, J lost 3 bases, and 4 bases stayed unmatched. The CDR3 nucleotides are TGCAGTGCTAAATGGACAGGGTACTATGGCTACACCCTC. Translating it yields CSAKWTGYYGYTL.

A few counts support this clonotype. The chain is built from TRBV5-1 and TRBJ1-4; a possible D gene is TRBD1 (5 bases). The V end was cut by 4 bases, the J end by 6 bases, with 13 bases between. Germline V CDR1 and CDR2: SGHRS, YFSETQ. The CDR3 contains 14 residues. For the CDR3, the DNA is TGCGCCAGCAGCGGGGCCCCGCCTGATGAAAAACTGTTTTTT. This translates into CASSGAPPDEKLFF.

The V call is TRBV18, the J call TRBJ1-5, with a tentative D call TRBD1 (5 bases). CDR1 and CDR2 (germline): KGHSH, LQKENI. This CDR3 region has 14 residues. The germline V and J ends were trimmed by 3 bases and 7 bases, with 13 bases remaining between them. CDR3 loop: CASSPAGTEQPQHF. In DNA, the CDR3 is TGTGCCAGCTCACCGGCAGGGACGGAGCAGCCCCAGCATTTT.

This clonotype has at least ten counts. The rearrangement joins TRBV7-3 to TRBJ2-2; D is unclear. The CDR3 covers 14 residues. Germline values: CDR1 SGHTA, CDR2 FQGTGA. V was shortened by 3 bases and J by 0 bases, with 5 bases between the two germline ends. The DNA of the CDR3 is TGTGCCAGCAGCTTTAACTCGAACACCGGGGAGCTGTTTTTT. This sequence encodes CASSFNSNTGELFF.

A few counts support this clonotype. V is TRBV19 and J is TRBJ2-3; 8 nucleotides agree with TRBD2. Germline lookup yields CDR1 LNHDA and CDR2 SQIVND (reference sequence). CDR3 length equals 15 residues. Trimming removed 4 bases from V and 1 base from J; junction bases left unmatched: 4. The CDR3 bases are TGTGCCAGTAGTAATCGGGGGGGCCGCACAGATACGCAGTATTTT. It translates to CASSNRGGRTDTQYF.

The rearrangement links TRBV29-1 to TRBJ1-2; possible D gene TRBD1, 6 bases. CDR1 and CDR2 from the germline V gene are SQVTM and ANQGSEA. The CDR3 is 13 residues long. V lost 6 bases to trimming and J lost 8 bases, with 19 bases between them. CDR3 region: CSVGDGGASGYTF. The DNA of the CDR3 is TGCAGCGTCGGGGACGGGGGGGCCAGCGGCTACACCTTC.

A few counts support this clonotype. The rearrangement joins TRBV30 to TRBJ2-3; tentative D call: TRBD1 (6 bases). This CDR3 has 14 amino acids. Per germline, CDR1 GTSNPN and CDR2 SVGIG (reference sequence). Trimming stripped 3 bases from V and 0 bases from J, with 10 bases between. The CDR3 bases are TGTGCCTGGAGCGTAGGGGGAAGCACAGATACGCAGTATTTT. Translation: CAWSVGGSTDTQYF.

With regard to this clonotype: Since a much larger clone is just one base distant, this may be a read error. V is TRBV2 and J is TRBJ2-1, with D hard to call. The CDR3 extends over 15 amino acids. Germline assignment: CDR1 SNHLY and CDR2 FYNNEI. CDR3 sequence: CPSSDFTFVVVPWFF. The CDR3 nucleotides are TGTCCCAGCAGTGATTTCACTTTTGTGGTGGTGCCTTGGTTCTTC. Looking up the rest from reference TRBV2 and TRBJ2-1 gives the full variable domain: EPEVTQTPSHQVTQMGQEVILRCVPISNHLYFYWYRQILGQKVEFLVSFYNNEISEKSEIFDDQFSVERPDGSNFTLKIRSTKLEDSAMYFCPSSDFTFVVVPWFFGPGTRLTVL.

This clonotype has a handful of counts. V is TRBV7-2 and J is TRBJ1-5, with no clear D. V gave up 3 bases and J gave up 3 bases, with 15 bases separating them. The CDR3 consists of 16 residues. Germline V gene data show CDR1 as SGHTA and CDR2 as FQGNSA. This CDR3 reads CASSLAFTNPNQPQHF. Written as DNA, the CDR3 is TGTGCCAGCAGCTTGGCGTTCACAAACCCCAATCAGCCCCAGCATTTT.

This rearrangement joins TRBV2 to TRBJ1-1, with 9 bases that match TRBD1. The CDR3 is 15 residues long. Losses at the gene ends were 6 bases for V and 7 bases for J; bases not matched to a gene: 12. Germline V gene lookup returns CDR1 SNHLY and CDR2 FYNNEI. The DNA for the CDR3 is TGTGCCAGCAGCTTGGGACAGGGCCCTGCCGGTGAAGCTTTCTTT. Translated, it gives CASSLGQGPAGEAFF.

The chain has TRBV12-3 or TRBV12-4 and TRBJ2-2; either TRBD1 or TRBD2 may supply D (6 bases each). V lost 3 bases to trimming and J lost 1 base, with 12 bases between them. The CDR3 is 16 amino acids. The CDR3 is CASSLSAGQNTGELFF. CDR3 nucleotide sequence: TGTGCCAGCAGTTTGTCGGCGGGACAGAACACCGGGGAGCTGTTTTTT.

The gene calls are TRBV10-3 and TRBJ1-2; 7 bases match TRBD1. CDR1 is ENHRY, CDR2 SYGVKD, per germline. With 6 bases clipped from V and 2 bases from J, the junction kept 0 bases outside the gene matches. The CDR3 has 12 residues. CDR3 residues: CAIRTGNYGYTF. CDR3 DNA sequence: TGTGCCATCAGGACAGGGAACTATGGCTACACCTTC.

With regard to this clonotype: This may stem from a read error, because a much larger clone lies one nucleotide away. V is TRBV20-1 and J is TRBJ1-6; D gene unclear. CDR1 DFQATT and CDR2 SNEGSKA come from the germline V gene (reference sequence). The CDR3 runs 14 residues. The chain's CDR3 is CGASPGFINSPLHF. The CDR3 DNA sequence: TGCGGTGCTTCACCGGGATTTATCAATTCACCCCTCCACTTT.

Ten or more counts support this clonotype. This rearrangement joins TRBV6-1 to TRBJ2-5, with 13 bases fitting TRBD2. The CDR3 is 14 amino acids. The germline V gene encodes CDR1 MNHNS and CDR2 SASEGT. Trimming removed 6 bases from V and 4 bases from J; junction bases left unmatched: 2. Here the CDR3 DNA reads TGTGCCAGCAGCGGACTAGCGGGAGTAGAGACCCAGTACTTC. Encoded protein: CASSGLAGVETQYF.

The V gene is TRBV25-1, the J gene TRBJ1-2, with 7 bases matching TRBD1. V shed 3 bases and J 5 bases; nucleotides not matched to a gene: 12. The CDR3 is 16 residues long. Per the germline V gene, CDR1 is MGHDK and CDR2 is SYGVNS. In DNA form, the CDR3 reads TGTGCCAGCAGTGAGAGCCAAACCGGGACAGTGTATGGCTACACCTTC. Protein product: CASSESQTGTVYGYTF.

This clonotype was counted at least ten times. The chain couples TRBV2 to TRBJ1-1, with TRBD1 as a possible D gene (5 bases). Germline loops: CDR1 SNHLY, CDR2 FYNNEI. This CDR3 contains 14 residues. The V end lost 1 base, the J end lost 4 bases, and 10 bases lay between the germline ends. Here the CDR3 reads CASSEGAGITEAFF. CDR3 bases: TGTGCCAGCAGTGAAGGGGCAGGGATCACTGAAGCTTTCTTT.

This clonotype was seen only a few times. This rearrangement joins TRBV6-5 to TRBJ1-2; D is undetermined. The CDR3 has 13 amino acids. Germline assignment: CDR1 MNHEY and CDR2 SVGAGI. V was cut by 0 bases and J by 8 bases, with 10 bases left in between. The CDR3 coding sequence is TGTGCCAGCAGTTACTCCCCCGCCGGGGGCTACACCTTC. It specifies CASSYSPAGGYTF.

This clonotype was counted at least ten times. The chain joins TRBV6-5 to TRBJ2-7; the match to TRBD2 covers 13 bases. Trimming took 4 bases from V and 3 from J; bases not matched to a gene: 0. Looked up from germline, CDR1 is MNHEY and CDR2 is SVGAGI. The CDR3 length is 14 residues. The CDR3: CASSWTSGSYEQYF. The CDR3 DNA reads TGTGCCAGCAGTTGGACTAGCGGGAGCTACGAGCAGTACTTC.

This clonotype was seen ten or more times. V is TRBV7-9 and J is TRBJ2-7; D assignment may be TRBD1 or TRBD2 (5 bases each). V shed 5 bases and J shed 2 bases, with 16 bases lying between them. CDR1 and CDR2 from the germline V gene are SEHNR and FQNEAQ (reference sequence). This CDR3 contains 15 residues. CDR3 coding DNA: TGTGCCAGCAGCGATCTCACTGAGGGGCCCTACGAGCAGTACTTC. As protein: CASSDLTEGPYEQYF. Filled out from reference TRBV7-9 and TRBJ2-7, the complete variable domain reads DTGVSQNPRHKITKRGQNVTFRCDPISEHNRLYWYRQTLGQGPEFLTYFQNEAQLEKSRLLSDRFSAERPKGSFSTLEIQRTEQGDSAMYLCASSDLTEGPYEQYFGPGTRLTVT.

Comment on this clonotype: This CDR3 fails to terminate in the conserved phenylalanine or tryptophan, so it likely reflects a read error. V usage is TRBV5-6 and J usage is TRBJ1-2, with TRBD1 matching 10 bases. This CDR3 contains 15 residues. Germline V lookup: CDR1 SGHDT, CDR2 YYEEEE. V lost 4 bases to trimming and J lost 3 bases; unmatched junction nucleotides: 6. The CDR3 DNA reads as TGTGCCAGCAGCACCGGGACAGGGGATCACTATGGCTACACCTCC. It translates to CASSTGTGDHYGYTS.

This clonotype was detected only once. A much larger clone lies one base from this, so it may be a read error. This rearrangement joins TRBV5-1 to TRBJ1-2; 11 bases are a match to TRBD1. J lost 8 bases, V lost 4 bases, and 10 bases had no gene match. Germline CDR1 reads SGHRS; CDR2 reads YFSETQ. The CDR3 has 15 residues. The CDR3 here is CASSPRDRGTWGYTF. The CDR3 DNA reads as TGCGCCAGCAGCCCTAGGGACAGGGGGACTTGGGGCTACACCTTC.

This clonotype was recorded a few times. A much larger clone differs by one base, so this may be a read error. V gene TRBV19 combines with J gene TRBJ1-5; D may be TRBD1 (5 bases). Deletions cut 4 bases from V and 5 bases from J, with 12 bases between. CDR1 and CDR2 (germline): LNHDA, SQIVND (reference sequence). The CDR3 loop spans 14 amino acids. The CDR3 bases are TGTGCCAGTAGTACCCCAGGGTTAGATCAGCCCCAGCATTTT. Encoded protein: CASSTPGLDQPQHF. Filled out from reference TRBV19 and TRBJ1-5, the complete variable domain reads DGGITQSPKYLFRKEGQNVTLSCEQNLNHDAMYWYRQDPGQGLRLIYYSQIVNDFQKGDIAEGYSVSREKKESFPLTVTSAQKNPTAFYLCASSTPGLDQPQHFGDGTRLSIL.